This paragraph covers one T cell receptor beta chain sequence. This specimen belongs to a study of blood T cell repertoires in COVID-19. Study as a whole: The samples span acute and convalescent COVID-19 from the United States, Italy and Spain. PBMCs, B-cell-depleted T cells, or T cells were the source of the cDNA or gDNA that made up the material.

Per the original methods: Cell counts per sample came from amplifying reference gene primers. Assay: immunoSEQ multiplex PCR; the TCRdb copy retains only in-frame clones and omits some. V and J calls and clone size are those listed in that table; D and trimming were worked out from the DNA. Found here are 100,000 to 150,000 clones, 81% of them singletons; the top ten hold more than 3%. The CDR3 is 15 residues long. V lost 3 bases, J lost 4 bases, and 7 bases stayed unmatched. Germline V lookup: CDR1 KGHSH, CDR2 LQKENI. The chain joins TRBV18 to TRBJ1-2, with 8 bases matching TRBD1. The sequenced material came from peripheral blood. The TCR comes from a woman aged 50 to 60 with acute or convalescent COVID-19. The CDR3 spells CASSPSQGAFYGYTF. CDR3 coding DNA: TGTGCCAGCTCACCTTCCCAGGGGGCGTTCTATGGCTACACCTTC.